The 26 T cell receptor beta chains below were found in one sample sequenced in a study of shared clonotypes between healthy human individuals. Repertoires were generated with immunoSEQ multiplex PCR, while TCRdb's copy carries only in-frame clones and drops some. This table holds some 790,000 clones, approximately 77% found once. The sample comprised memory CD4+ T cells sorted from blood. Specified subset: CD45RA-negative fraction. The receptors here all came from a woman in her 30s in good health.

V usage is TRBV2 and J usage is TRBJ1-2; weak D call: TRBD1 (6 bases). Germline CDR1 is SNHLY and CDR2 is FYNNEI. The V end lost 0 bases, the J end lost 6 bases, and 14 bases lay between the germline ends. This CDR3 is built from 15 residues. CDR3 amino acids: CASSEAVLQGNGYTF. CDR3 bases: TGTGCCAGCAGTGAAGCGGTTCTACAGGGAAATGGCTACACCTTC. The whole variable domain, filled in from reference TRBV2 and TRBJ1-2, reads EPEVTQTPSHQVTQMGQEVILRCVPISNHLYFYWYRQILGQKVEFLVSFYNNEISEKSEIFDDQFSVERPDGSNFTLKIRSTKLEDSAMYFCASSEAVLQGNGYTFGSGTRLTVV.

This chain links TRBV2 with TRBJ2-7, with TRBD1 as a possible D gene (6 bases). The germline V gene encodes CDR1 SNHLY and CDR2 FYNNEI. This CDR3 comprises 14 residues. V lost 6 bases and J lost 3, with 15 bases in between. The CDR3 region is CASRSGVLSYEQYF. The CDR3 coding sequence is TGTGCCAGCAGATCAGGGGTTTTGAGCTACGAGCAGTACTTC.

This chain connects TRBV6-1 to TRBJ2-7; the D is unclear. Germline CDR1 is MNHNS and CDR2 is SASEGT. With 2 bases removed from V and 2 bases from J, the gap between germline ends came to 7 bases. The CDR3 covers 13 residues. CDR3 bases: TGTGCCAGCAGTGAAATGCTGGCCTACGAGCAGTACTTC. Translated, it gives CASSEMLAYEQYF.

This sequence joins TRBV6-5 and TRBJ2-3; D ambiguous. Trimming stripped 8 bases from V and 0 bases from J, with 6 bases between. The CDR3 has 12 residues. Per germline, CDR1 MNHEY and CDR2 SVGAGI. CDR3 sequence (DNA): TGTGCCAGCCTCAGGAGCACAGATACGCAGTATTTT. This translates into CASLRSTDTQYF.

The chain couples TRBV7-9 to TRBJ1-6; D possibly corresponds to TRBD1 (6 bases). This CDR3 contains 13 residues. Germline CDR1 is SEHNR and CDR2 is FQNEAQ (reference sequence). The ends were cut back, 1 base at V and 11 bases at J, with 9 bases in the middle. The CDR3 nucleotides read TGTGCCAGCAGCTTAGAGGGGGGCACACCCCTCCACTTT. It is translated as CASSLEGGTPLHF.

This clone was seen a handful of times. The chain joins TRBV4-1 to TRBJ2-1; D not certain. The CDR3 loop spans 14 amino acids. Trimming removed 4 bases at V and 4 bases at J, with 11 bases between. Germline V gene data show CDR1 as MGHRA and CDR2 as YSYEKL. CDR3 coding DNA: TGCGCCAGCAGCCGTGACCAGGAGTACAATGAGCAGTTCTTC. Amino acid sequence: CASSRDQEYNEQFF.

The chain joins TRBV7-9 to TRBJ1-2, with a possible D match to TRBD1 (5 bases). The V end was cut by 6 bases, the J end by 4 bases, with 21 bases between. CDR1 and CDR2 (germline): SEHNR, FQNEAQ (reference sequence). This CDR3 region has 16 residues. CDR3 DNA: TGTGCCAGCAGTTCGGCGGGGGGTGGCAACCCCTATGGCTACACCTTC. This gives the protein CASSSAGGGNPYGYTF.

CDR3 loop: CASSLSAGGVNYGYTF. The CDR3 coding sequence is TGCGCCAGCAGCTTGTCGGCAGGCGGCGTCAACTATGGCTACACCTTC. V and J are TRBV5-1 and TRBJ1-2; D call uncertain. Germline V lookup: CDR1 SGHRS, CDR2 YFSETQ. This CDR3 spans 16 amino acids. V shed 1 base and J shed 2 bases, with 15 bases lying between them. The whole variable domain, filled in from reference TRBV5-1 and TRBJ1-2, reads KAGVTQTPRYLIKTRGQQVTLSCSPISGHRSVSWYQQTPGQGLQFLFEYFSETQRNKGNFPGRFSGRQFSNSRSEMNVSTLELGDSALYLCASSLSAGGVNYGYTFGSGTRLTVV.

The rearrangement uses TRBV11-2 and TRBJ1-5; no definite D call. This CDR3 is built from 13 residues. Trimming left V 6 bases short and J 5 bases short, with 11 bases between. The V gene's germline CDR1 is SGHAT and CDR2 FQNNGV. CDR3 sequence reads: CASSWTGDQPQHF. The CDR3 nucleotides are TGTGCCAGCAGTTGGACCGGGGATCAGCCCCAGCATTTT.

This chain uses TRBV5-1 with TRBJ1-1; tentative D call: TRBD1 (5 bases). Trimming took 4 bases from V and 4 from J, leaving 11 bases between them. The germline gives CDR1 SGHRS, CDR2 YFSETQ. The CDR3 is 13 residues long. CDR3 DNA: TGCGCCAGCAGCGCCCGGGGGGGCACTGAAGCTTTCTTT. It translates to CASSARGGTEAFF. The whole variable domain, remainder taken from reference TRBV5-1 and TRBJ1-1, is KAGVTQTPRYLIKTRGQQVTLSCSPISGHRSVSWYQQTPGQGLQFLFEYFSETQRNKGNFPGRFSGRQFSNSRSEMNVSTLELGDSALYLCASSARGGTEAFFGQGTRLTVV.

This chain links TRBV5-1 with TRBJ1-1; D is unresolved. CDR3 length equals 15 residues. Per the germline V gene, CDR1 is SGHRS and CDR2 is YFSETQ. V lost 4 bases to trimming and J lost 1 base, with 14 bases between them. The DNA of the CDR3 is TGCGCCAGCAGCAAAATTAACTCACCGAACACTGAAGCTTTCTTT. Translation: CASSKINSPNTEAFF. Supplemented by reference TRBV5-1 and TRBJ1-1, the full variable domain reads KAGVTQTPRYLIKTRGQQVTLSCSPISGHRSVSWYQQTPGQGLQFLFEYFSETQRNKGNFPGRFSGRQFSNSRSEMNVSTLELGDSALYLCASSKINSPNTEAFFGQGTRLTVV.

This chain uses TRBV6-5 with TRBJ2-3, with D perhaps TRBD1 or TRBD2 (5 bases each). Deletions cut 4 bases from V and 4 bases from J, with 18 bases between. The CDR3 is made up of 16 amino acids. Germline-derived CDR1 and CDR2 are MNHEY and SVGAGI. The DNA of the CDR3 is TGTGCCAGCAGTTCCACCGGGACGGGGAAGGCAGATACGCAGTATTTT. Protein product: CASSSTGTGKADTQYF.

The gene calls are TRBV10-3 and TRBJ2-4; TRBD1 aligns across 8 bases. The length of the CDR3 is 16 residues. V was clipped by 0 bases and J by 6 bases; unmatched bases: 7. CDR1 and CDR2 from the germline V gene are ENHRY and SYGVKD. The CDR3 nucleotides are TGTGCCATCAGTGAGTCGGGGCGGGGACAGGTAAACATTCAGTACTTC. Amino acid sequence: CAISESGRGQVNIQYF.

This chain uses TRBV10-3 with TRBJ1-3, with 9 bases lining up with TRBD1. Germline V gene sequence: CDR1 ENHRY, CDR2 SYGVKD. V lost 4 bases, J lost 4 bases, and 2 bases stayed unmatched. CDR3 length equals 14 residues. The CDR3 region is CAISGQGVGNTIYF. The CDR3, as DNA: TGTGCCATCAGTGGACAGGGGGTAGGAAACACCATATATTTT.

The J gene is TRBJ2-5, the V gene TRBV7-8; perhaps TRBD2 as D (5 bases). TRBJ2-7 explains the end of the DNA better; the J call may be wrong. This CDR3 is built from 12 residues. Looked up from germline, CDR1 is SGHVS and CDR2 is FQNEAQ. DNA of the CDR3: TGTGCCAGCAGCGCCCGGGACTACGAGCAGTACTTC. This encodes CASSARDYEQYF.

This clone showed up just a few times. CDR3 region: CASSMQMKTMIGGYTF. The CDR3 nucleotides read TGTGCCAGTAGTATGCAAATGAAGACAATGATTGGTGGCTACACCTTC. This chain uses TRBV19 with TRBJ1-2; D not certain. Per the germline V gene, CDR1 is LNHDA and CDR2 is SQIVND (reference sequence). V lost 3 bases, J lost 7 bases, and 21 bases lay in between. The CDR3 runs 16 residues. Using reference TRBV19 and TRBJ1-2 for the parts outside the CDR3, the full variable domain is DGGITQSPKYLFRKEGQNVTLSCEQNLNHDAMYWYRQDPGQGLRLIYYSQIVNDFQKGDIAEGYSVSREKKESFPLTVTSAQKNPTAFYLCASSMQMKTMIGGYTFGSGTRLTVV.

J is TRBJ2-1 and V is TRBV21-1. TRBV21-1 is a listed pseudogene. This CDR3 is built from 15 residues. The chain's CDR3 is CASSKAQGPNNEQFF. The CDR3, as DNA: TGTGCCAGCAGCAAAGCGCAGGGACCCAACAATGAGCAGTTCTTC.

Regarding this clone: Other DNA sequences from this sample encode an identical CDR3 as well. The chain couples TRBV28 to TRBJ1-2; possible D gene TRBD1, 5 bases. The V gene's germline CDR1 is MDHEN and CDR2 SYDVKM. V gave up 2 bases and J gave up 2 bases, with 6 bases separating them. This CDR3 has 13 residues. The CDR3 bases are TGTGCCAGCAGTTTACAGGGAAACTATGGCTACACCTTC. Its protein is CASSLQGNYGYTF.

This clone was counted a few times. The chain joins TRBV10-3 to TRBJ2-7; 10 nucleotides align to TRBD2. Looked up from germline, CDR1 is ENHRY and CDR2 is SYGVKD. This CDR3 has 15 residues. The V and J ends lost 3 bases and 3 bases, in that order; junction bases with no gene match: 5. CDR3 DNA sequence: TGTGCCATCAGTGAAGGACTAGCGGAGAACTACGAGCAGTACTTC. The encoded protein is CAISEGLAENYEQYF.

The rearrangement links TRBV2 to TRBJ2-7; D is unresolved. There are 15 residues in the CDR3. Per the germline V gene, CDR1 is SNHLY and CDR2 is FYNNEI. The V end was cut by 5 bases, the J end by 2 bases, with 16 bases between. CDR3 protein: CASSTLVDRAYEQYF. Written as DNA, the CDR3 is TGTGCCAGCAGTACCCTCGTCGACCGGGCCTACGAGCAGTACTTC.

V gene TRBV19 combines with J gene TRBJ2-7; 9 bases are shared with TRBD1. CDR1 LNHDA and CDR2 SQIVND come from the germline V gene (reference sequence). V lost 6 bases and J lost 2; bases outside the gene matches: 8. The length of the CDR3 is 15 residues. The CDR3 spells CASSGRGDRAYEQYF. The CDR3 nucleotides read TGTGCCAGTAGCGGGCGCGGGGACAGGGCCTACGAGCAGTACTTC.

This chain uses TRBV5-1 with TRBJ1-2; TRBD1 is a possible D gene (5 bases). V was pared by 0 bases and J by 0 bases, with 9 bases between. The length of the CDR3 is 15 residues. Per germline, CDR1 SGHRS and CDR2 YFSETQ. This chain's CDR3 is CASSLAGGANYGYTF. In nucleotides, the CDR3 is TGCGCCAGCAGCTTGGCGGGGGGAGCTAACTATGGCTACACCTTC.

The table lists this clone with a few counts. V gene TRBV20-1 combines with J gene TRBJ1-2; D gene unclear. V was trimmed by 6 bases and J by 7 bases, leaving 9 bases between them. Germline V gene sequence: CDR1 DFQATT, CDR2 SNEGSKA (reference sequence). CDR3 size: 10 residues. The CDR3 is CSAIGGGYTF. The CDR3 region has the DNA TGCAGTGCGATAGGAGGTGGCTACACCTTC.

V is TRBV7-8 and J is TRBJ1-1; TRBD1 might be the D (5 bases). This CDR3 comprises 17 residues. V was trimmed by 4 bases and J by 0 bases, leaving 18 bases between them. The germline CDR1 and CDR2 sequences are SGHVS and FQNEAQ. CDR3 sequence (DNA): TGTGCCAGCAGCTCCATCAGGACAACTCCTATGAACACTGAAGCTTTCTTT. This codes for CASSSIRTTPMNTEAFF.

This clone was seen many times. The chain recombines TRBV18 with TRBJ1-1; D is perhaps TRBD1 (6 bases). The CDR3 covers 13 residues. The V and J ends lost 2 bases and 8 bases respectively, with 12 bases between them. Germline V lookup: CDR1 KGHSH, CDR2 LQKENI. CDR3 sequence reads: CASSPGRGREAFF. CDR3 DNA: TGTGCCAGCTCACCAGGTCGGGGGCGCGAAGCTTTCTTT.

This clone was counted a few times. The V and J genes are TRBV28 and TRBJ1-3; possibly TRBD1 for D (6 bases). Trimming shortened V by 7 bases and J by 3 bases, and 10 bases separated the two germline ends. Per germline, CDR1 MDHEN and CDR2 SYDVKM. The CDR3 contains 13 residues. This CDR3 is CASTGQLGNTIYF. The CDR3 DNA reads TGTGCCAGCACGGGACAACTTGGAAACACCATATATTTT.